The 5 T cell receptor beta chains in this list originate from one sample, sequenced in a study of graft-versus-host responses after intestinal transplantation. Method: immunoSEQ multiplex PCR; TCRdb's copy keeps in-frame clones and lacks some. Of more than 2,500 clones listed, roughly 91% are singletons. Sample: bone marrow, taken less than 400 days after transplant. All receptors derive from a human patient who received an intestinal transplant, so some T cells may come from the graft donor.

The chain has TRBV6-4 and TRBJ2-1; 14 bases fit TRBD2. CDR1 is MRHNA and CDR2 is SNTAGT in the germline V gene. The ends lost 4 bases at V and 7 bases at J; junction bases unmatched: 0. There are 14 residues in the CDR3. The CDR3 DNA sequence: TGTGCCAGCAGTGGGACTAGCGGGGGGAATGAGCAGTTCTTC. Translation: CASSGTSGGNEQFF.

The gene calls are TRBV5-4 and TRBJ1-2; TRBD1 is a possible D gene (6 bases). This CDR3 spans 15 amino acids. In germline, CDR1 is SGHNT, CDR2 YYREEE (reference sequence). Trimming stripped 2 bases from V and 4 bases from J, with 15 bases between. CDR3 DNA: TGTGCCAGCAGCTTAGGCGACAGGCCCCTCTATGGCTACACCTTC. Its translation is CASSLGDRPLYGYTF.

This clone was found once. The chain links TRBV7-9 to TRBJ1-3; D perhaps matches TRBD1 (5 bases). The CDR3 loop spans 16 amino acids. Germline CDR1 is SEHNR and CDR2 is FQNEAQ (reference sequence). Deletions cut 1 base from V and 0 bases from J, with 10 bases between. DNA for the CDR3: TGTGCCAGCAGCTTAGGTTCAGGGCCCTCTGGAAACACCATATATTTT. Protein sequence: CASSLGSGPSGNTIYF.

The chain joins TRBV6-5 to TRBJ2-7; D is unresolved. The CDR3 loop spans 14 amino acids. With 5 bases removed from V and 3 bases from J, the gap between germline ends came to 14 bases. CDR1 MNHEY and CDR2 SVGAGI come from the germline V gene. The CDR3 DNA is TGTGCCAGCAGTGAGACACCGAAGGTCTACGAGCAGTACTTC. This codes for CASSETPKVYEQYF.

The chain uses TRBV19 and TRBJ1-2, with 10 bases aligning to TRBD1. The junction had 6 bases not matched to a gene; V was cut back by 6 bases and J by 5 bases. CDR3 length: 14 residues. Germline V gene lookup returns CDR1 LNHDA and CDR2 SQIVND (reference sequence). The CDR3 DNA sequence: TGTGCCAGTAGCCCAAAGGGACAGGGGTATGGCTACACCTTC. Translation gives CASSPKGQGYGYTF.